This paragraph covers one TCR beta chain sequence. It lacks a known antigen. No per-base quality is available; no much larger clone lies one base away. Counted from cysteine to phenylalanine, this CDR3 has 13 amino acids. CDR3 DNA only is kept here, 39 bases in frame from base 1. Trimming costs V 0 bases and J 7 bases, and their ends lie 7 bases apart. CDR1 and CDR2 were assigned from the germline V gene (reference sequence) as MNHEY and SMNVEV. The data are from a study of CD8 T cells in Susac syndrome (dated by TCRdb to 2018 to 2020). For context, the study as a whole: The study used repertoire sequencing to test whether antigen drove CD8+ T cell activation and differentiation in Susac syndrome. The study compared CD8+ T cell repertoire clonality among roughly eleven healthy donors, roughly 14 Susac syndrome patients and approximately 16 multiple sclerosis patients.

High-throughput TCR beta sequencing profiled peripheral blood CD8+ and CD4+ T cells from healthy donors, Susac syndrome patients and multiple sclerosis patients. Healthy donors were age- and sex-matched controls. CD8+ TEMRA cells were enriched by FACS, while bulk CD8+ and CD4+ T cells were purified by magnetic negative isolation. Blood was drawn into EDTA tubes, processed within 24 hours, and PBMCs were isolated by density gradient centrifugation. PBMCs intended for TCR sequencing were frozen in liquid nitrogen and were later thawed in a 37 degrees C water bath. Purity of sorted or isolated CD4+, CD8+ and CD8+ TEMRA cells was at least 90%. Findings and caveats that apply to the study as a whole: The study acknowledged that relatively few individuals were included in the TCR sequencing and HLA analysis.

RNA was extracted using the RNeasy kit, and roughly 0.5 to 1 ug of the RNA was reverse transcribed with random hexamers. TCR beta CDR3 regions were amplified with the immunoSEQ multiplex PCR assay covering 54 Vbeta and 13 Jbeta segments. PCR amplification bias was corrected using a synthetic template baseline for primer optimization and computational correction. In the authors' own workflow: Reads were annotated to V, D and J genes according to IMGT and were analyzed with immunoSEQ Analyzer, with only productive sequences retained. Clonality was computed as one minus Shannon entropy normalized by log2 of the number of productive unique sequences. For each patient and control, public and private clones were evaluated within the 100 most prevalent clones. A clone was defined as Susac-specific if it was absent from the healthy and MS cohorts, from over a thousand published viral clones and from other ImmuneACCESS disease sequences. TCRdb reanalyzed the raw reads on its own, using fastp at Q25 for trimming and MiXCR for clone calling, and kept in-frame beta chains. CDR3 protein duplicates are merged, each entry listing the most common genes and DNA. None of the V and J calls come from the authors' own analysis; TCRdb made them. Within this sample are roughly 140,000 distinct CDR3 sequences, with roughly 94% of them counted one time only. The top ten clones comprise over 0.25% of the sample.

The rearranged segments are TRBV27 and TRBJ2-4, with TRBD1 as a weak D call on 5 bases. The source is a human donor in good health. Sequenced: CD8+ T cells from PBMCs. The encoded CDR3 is CASSLSRVNIQYF. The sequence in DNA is TGTGCCAGCAGTTTATCCAGGGTGAACATTCAGTACTTC.